The 31 T cell receptor beta chains below come from one sample, sequenced in a study of shared clonotypes between healthy human individuals (dated by TCRdb to the early 2020s). CD8 naive samples were obtained by positive selection for CCR7 among CD45RO-negative cells, yielding a CD45RA+CCR7+ population from which TemRA cells were excluded. The receptor library was made with the immunoSEQ multiplex PCR assay. Imported from immuneACCESS, the table was reduced by TCRdb to in-frame sequences with V and J called. These copies leave out some clones; in studies compared against another copy, an unresolved V gene accounts for under half, and the cause of the remainder is not known. This sample has more than 2 million clones in its table, and approximately 94% of those were observed once. About 1.1% of the sample is in the top ten clones. The specimen was naive CD8+ T cells sorted from blood. The sample's cell subset or site label, decoded: CD45RA+CCR7+. The receptors shown here come from a man aged 18 to 29 in good health.

The chain is built from TRBV5-4 and TRBJ1-1; D unclear. Germline V gene sequence: CDR1 SGHNT, CDR2 YYREEE (reference sequence). The ends were cut back, 4 bases at V and 1 base at J, with 17 bases in the middle. The CDR3 contains 16 residues. This CDR3 reads CASSPDIGWANTEAFF. The CDR3 DNA reads as TGTGCCAGCAGCCCCGACATAGGATGGGCGAACACTGAAGCTTTCTTT.

This chain joins TRBV4-3 and TRBJ2-1, with D perhaps TRBD1 or TRBD2 (5 bases each). Germline V gene sequence: CDR1 LGHNA, CDR2 YSLEER. The CDR3 runs to 14 residues. V was pared by 4 bases and J by 5 bases, with 12 bases between. CDR3 in amino acids: CASSPPGTDNEQFF. Written as DNA, the CDR3 is TGCGCCAGCAGCCCTCCCGGGACCGACAATGAGCAGTTCTTC.

V and J are TRBV6-6 and TRBJ1-4; no definite D call. Germline CDR1 and CDR2: MNHNY and SVGAGI (reference sequence). The V and J ends lost 7 bases and 10 bases respectively, with 22 bases between them. This CDR3 contains 15 residues. Here the CDR3 DNA reads TGTGCCAGCAATCTAGGCCGGGCGGAATTCGGAAAACTGTTTTTT. Protein product: CASNLGRAEFGKLFF.

To note about this clone: The same CDR3 also results from other DNA sequences found in this sample. The CDR3, as DNA: TGTGCCAGCAGTTTAGGGACTGAAGCTTTCTTT. Translation: CASSLGTEAFF. The chain recombines TRBV28 with TRBJ1-1; D gene uncertain. V shed 2 bases and J shed 5 bases, with 3 bases lying between them. The CDR3 spans 11 residues. CDR1 MDHEN and CDR2 SYDVKM come from the germline V gene.

The CDR3 protein is CASSLAGDSPLHF. The CDR3 DNA reads TGTGCCAGCAGCTTAGCTGGGGATTCACCCCTCCACTTT. The rearrangement uses TRBV7-9 and TRBJ1-6; D is unclear. Germline assignment: CDR1 SEHNR and CDR2 FQNEAQ (reference sequence). Deletions cut 0 bases from V and 8 bases from J, with 5 bases between. This CDR3 is 13 amino acids long. Combining the CDR3 with reference TRBV7-9 and TRBJ1-6 gives the whole variable domain DTGVSQNPRHKITKRGQNVTFRCDPISEHNRLYWYRQTLGQGPEFLTYFQNEAQLEKSRLLSDRFSAERPKGSFSTLEIQRTEQGDSAMYLCASSLAGDSPLHFGNGTRLTVT.

The rearrangement joins TRBV19 to TRBJ2-7; D gene uncertain. The CDR3 is 13 residues long. The V gene lost 8 bases and the J gene lost 0 bases, with 11 bases spanning the gap. Germline V gene sequence: CDR1 LNHDA, CDR2 SQIVND (reference sequence). CDR3 residues: CASRTENSYEQYF. DNA for the CDR3: TGTGCCAGTCGGACGGAGAACTCCTACGAGCAGTACTTC.

V and J are TRBV7-8 and TRBJ1-1; D uncertain. The germline gives CDR1 SGHVS, CDR2 FQNEAQ. V shed 2 bases and J shed 5 bases, with 9 bases lying between them. This CDR3 spans 13 amino acids. The CDR3 loop reads CASSLSRGTEAFF. The CDR3 nucleotides are TGTGCCAGCAGCTTAAGTCGTGGGACTGAAGCTTTCTTT.

The rearrangement uses TRBV11-2 and TRBJ1-6; D possibly corresponds to TRBD1 (6 bases). The germline CDR1 and CDR2 sequences are SGHAT and FQNNGV. Trimming removed 4 bases at V and 3 bases at J, with 10 bases between. The CDR3 contains 15 residues. Here the CDR3 DNA reads TGTGCCAGCAGCTACCAGGGGAGCTATAATTCACCCCTCCACTTT. It codes for CASSYQGSYNSPLHF.

In its sample, this clone was seen once. The chain links TRBV2 to TRBJ2-1; D might be TRBD1 or TRBD2, each matching 5 bases. The CDR3 has 15 amino acids. Per germline, CDR1 SNHLY and CDR2 FYNNEI. The germline V and J ends were trimmed by 5 bases and 8 bases, with 19 bases remaining between them. CDR3: CASSPWGPGGDEQFF. The CDR3 coding sequence is TGTGCCAGCAGTCCCTGGGGCCCCGGAGGCGATGAGCAGTTCTTC.

This sequence joins TRBV15 and TRBJ2-5; the D gene is possibly TRBD1 (7 bases). This CDR3 contains 18 residues. V lost 5 bases to trimming and J lost 0 bases, with 22 bases between them. The germline V gene encodes CDR1 LNHNV and CDR2 YYDKDF (reference sequence). Written as DNA, the CDR3 is TGTGCCACCAGCGGGGTTGGCAGGGGGGCTGGGTACCAAGAGACCCAGTACTTC. Translation gives CATSGVGRGAGYQETQYF.

The chain combines TRBV9 with TRBJ2-3, with D perhaps TRBD2 (5 bases). The CDR3 is 13 amino acids. Trimming removed 3 bases at V and 5 bases at J, with 10 bases between. Per germline, CDR1 SGDLS and CDR2 YYNGEE. The DNA of the CDR3 is TGTGCCAGCAGCGCCCGACTACAAGATACGCAGTATTTT. Translation: CASSARLQDTQYF.

The chain carries TRBV11-2 and TRBJ2-6; TRBD1 is a possible D gene (6 bases). V was pared by 7 bases and J by 0 bases, with 22 bases between. The CDR3 covers 19 residues. Looked up from germline, CDR1 is SGHAT and CDR2 is FQNNGV. The CDR3 DNA reads as TGTGCCAGCACCCTCCCAACAGGGTTGTCCCACTCTGGGGCCAACGTCCTGACTTTC. Translated: CASTLPTGLSHSGANVLTF.

V and J are TRBV4-1 and TRBJ2-1, with 13 bases identical to TRBD2. Per the germline V gene, CDR1 is MGHRA and CDR2 is YSYEKL. CDR3 length equals 17 residues. V shed 4 bases, J shed 7 bases, and the junction held 10 bases outside the gene matches. The CDR3 nucleotides read TGCGCCAGCAGCCTTCGACTAGCGGGGGGCCAGAGGAATGAGCAGTTCTTC. Its protein product is CASSLRLAGGQRNEQFF.

The rearrangement joins TRBV28 to TRBJ1-1; tentative D call: TRBD1 (5 bases). The CDR3 is 17 amino acids. Germline V gene sequence: CDR1 MDHEN, CDR2 SYDVKM. Trimming took off 1 base at V and 6 bases at J, with 21 bases between the two ends. CDR3 coding DNA: TGTGCCAGCAGTTTATCGATGTGGGGGGTAACATCTCCTGAAGCTTTCTTT. Translated, it gives CASSLSMWGVTSPEAFF.

V gene TRBV28 combines with J gene TRBJ2-3; D not resolved. V was shortened by 5 bases and J by 0 bases, with 6 bases between the two germline ends. The CDR3 contains 13 residues. CDR1 and CDR2 (germline): MDHEN, SYDVKM. The CDR3 sequence: CASSGASTDTQYF. CDR3 bases: TGTGCCAGCAGTGGAGCGAGCACAGATACGCAGTATTTT.

This chain uses TRBV27 with TRBJ2-3; the D is unclear. This CDR3 region has 15 residues. The V end lost 5 bases, the J end lost 0 bases, and 12 bases lay between the germline ends. The germline V gene encodes CDR1 MNHEY and CDR2 SMNVEV (reference sequence). The CDR3 loop reads CASSPGEWSTDTQYF. DNA for the CDR3: TGTGCCAGCAGTCCCGGAGAGTGGAGCACAGATACGCAGTATTTT.

The gene calls are TRBV27 and TRBJ2-1, with D unresolved. V lost 2 bases, J lost 3 bases, and 8 bases lay in between. The germline V gene encodes CDR1 MNHEY and CDR2 SMNVEV (reference sequence). The CDR3 has 14 residues. The DNA of the CDR3 is TGTGCCAGCAGTTTAGGCGTCTACTACAATGAGCAGTTCTTC. Translation: CASSLGVYYNEQFF.

The gene calls are TRBV28 and TRBJ1-2; D possibly corresponds to TRBD1 (6 bases). The CDR3 is made up of 18 amino acids. V lost 1 base and J 0 bases, leaving 18 bases between the germline ends. Germline lookup yields CDR1 MDHEN and CDR2 SYDVKM. The chain's CDR3 is CASSLFNRAQLANYGYTF. The DNA for the CDR3 is TGTGCCAGCAGTTTATTTAACAGGGCCCAGTTAGCTAACTATGGCTACACCTTC.

The V and J genes are TRBV7-3 and TRBJ2-1; 10 nucleotides match TRBD1. The CDR3 contains 16 residues. CDR1 is SGHTA and CDR2 is FQGTGA in the germline V gene. The ends lost 5 bases at V and 4 bases at J; junction bases unmatched: 8. This CDR3 reads CASSPLPGQGYNEQFF. For the CDR3, the DNA is TGTGCCAGCAGCCCCCTCCCGGGACAGGGGTACAATGAGCAGTTCTTC.

The gene calls are TRBV27 and TRBJ1-5; D is possibly TRBD1 (5 bases). Germline V gives CDR1 MNHEY, CDR2 SMNVEV (reference sequence). CDR3 length: 13 residues. Trimming pared 5 bases from V and 3 bases from J, leaving 8 bases between. The CDR3 bases are TGTGCCAGCAGTGCAGGGAACAATCAGCCCCAGCATTTT. This codes for CASSAGNNQPQHF.

V usage is TRBV7-8 and J usage is TRBJ2-7, with D unresolved. Germline V gives CDR1 SGHVS, CDR2 FQNEAQ. V shed 2 bases and J shed 3 bases, with 14 bases lying between them. The CDR3 spans 15 residues. CDR3 DNA sequence: TGTGCCAGCAGCTTATTCGAGGACCCAGACTACGAGCAGTACTTC. Protein sequence: CASSLFEDPDYEQYF.

The V gene is TRBV4-1, the J gene TRBJ2-6, with no clear D. This CDR3 is built from 15 residues. The V end was cut by 2 bases, the J end by 2 bases, with 7 bases between. Germline V gene lookup returns CDR1 MGHRA and CDR2 YSYEKL. CDR3 in DNA: TGCGCCAGCAGCCAAATGACGACTGGGGCCAACGTCCTGACTTTC. Its protein product is CASSQMTTGANVLTF.

The chain employs TRBV30 and TRBJ2-2; D possibly uses TRBD1 or TRBD2 (5 bases each). The V gene's germline CDR1 is GTSNPN and CDR2 SVGIG (reference sequence). The CDR3 is made up of 14 amino acids. Deletions cut 5 bases from V and 3 bases from J, with 13 bases between. The CDR3 loop is CAWDGTDYTGELFF. The CDR3 DNA reads as TGTGCCTGGGATGGGACCGATTACACCGGGGAGCTGTTTTTT.

The gene calls are TRBV30 and TRBJ1-6; D is unclear. V was clipped by 1 base and J by 0 bases, with 10 bases between them. Looked up from germline, CDR1 is GTSNPN and CDR2 is SVGIG (reference sequence). The CDR3 totals 16 residues. CDR3 loop: CAWSEGRSSYNSPLHF. The CDR3 DNA reads TGTGCCTGGAGTGAGGGCAGGAGCTCCTATAATTCACCCCTCCACTTT.

V is TRBV11-3 and J is TRBJ1-1, with TRBD1 as a possible D gene (6 bases). The CDR3 consists of 17 residues. V gave up 5 bases and J gave up 0 bases, with 19 bases separating them. Germline-derived CDR1 and CDR2 are SGHNT and YENEEA. The CDR3, as DNA: TGTGCCAGCAGCCTGGGGGGCTACGGCACCTTGAACACTGAAGCTTTCTTT. It specifies CASSLGGYGTLNTEAFF.

The genes are TRBV29-1 and TRBJ2-1; 8 bases match TRBD2. The CDR3 totals 13 residues. Germline loops: CDR1 SQVTM, CDR2 ANQGSEA. The V segment lost 7 bases and the J segment 6 bases; nucleotides outside the gene matches: 8. CDR3 DNA: TGCAGCGAGGTAGCGGGATTAGGCAATGAGCAGTTCTTC. Protein product: CSEVAGLGNEQFF.

The CDR3, as DNA: TGTGCCAGCAGCTTACTGTACAGTGGTATAGGCTACACCTTC. The encoded protein is CASSLLYSGIGYTF. V usage is TRBV14 and J usage is TRBJ1-2, with no clear D. Germline CDR1 reads SGHDN; CDR2 reads FVKESK. The V gene lost 5 bases and the J gene lost 8 bases, with 18 bases spanning the gap. The CDR3 length is 14 residues.

The V and J genes are TRBV7-9 and TRBJ1-1; possibly TRBD1 for D (6 bases). There are 14 residues in the CDR3. Trimming removed 1 base from V and 6 bases from J, with 12 bases in between. Germline V gives CDR1 SEHNR, CDR2 FQNEAQ (reference sequence). CDR3 nucleotides: TGTGCCAGCAGCTTAGTGGGGACACGGGCTGAAGCTTTCTTT. Translation gives CASSLVGTRAEAFF.

The chain uses TRBV7-9 and TRBJ1-2; no clear D gene. Germline-derived CDR1 and CDR2 are SEHNR and FQNEAQ (reference sequence). The CDR3 runs to 14 residues. Trimming left V 1 base short and J 5 bases short, with 11 bases between. The CDR3 spells CASSLVTSPYGYTF. CDR3 nucleotide sequence: TGTGCCAGCAGCTTAGTTACCAGCCCTTATGGCTACACCTTC.

The genes are TRBV27 and TRBJ2-1; D not resolved. The germline V and J ends were trimmed by 3 bases and 2 bases, with 8 bases remaining between them. CDR1 is MNHEY, CDR2 SMNVEV, per germline (reference sequence). CDR3 length: 14 residues. The CDR3 region is CASSLDSAYNEQFF. In DNA, the CDR3 is TGTGCCAGCAGTTTGGATTCGGCCTACAATGAGCAGTTCTTC.

This chain joins TRBV30 and TRBJ2-7; D could derive from TRBD1 or TRBD2 (5 bases each). CDR1 is GTSNPN and CDR2 is SVGIG in the germline V gene (reference sequence). The CDR3 sequence is 10 residues long. The V gene lost 5 bases and the J gene lost 6 bases, with 8 bases spanning the gap. The CDR3 sequence: CAWGGSEQYF. CDR3 nucleotide sequence: TGTGCCTGGGGGGGATCCGAGCAGTACTTC.